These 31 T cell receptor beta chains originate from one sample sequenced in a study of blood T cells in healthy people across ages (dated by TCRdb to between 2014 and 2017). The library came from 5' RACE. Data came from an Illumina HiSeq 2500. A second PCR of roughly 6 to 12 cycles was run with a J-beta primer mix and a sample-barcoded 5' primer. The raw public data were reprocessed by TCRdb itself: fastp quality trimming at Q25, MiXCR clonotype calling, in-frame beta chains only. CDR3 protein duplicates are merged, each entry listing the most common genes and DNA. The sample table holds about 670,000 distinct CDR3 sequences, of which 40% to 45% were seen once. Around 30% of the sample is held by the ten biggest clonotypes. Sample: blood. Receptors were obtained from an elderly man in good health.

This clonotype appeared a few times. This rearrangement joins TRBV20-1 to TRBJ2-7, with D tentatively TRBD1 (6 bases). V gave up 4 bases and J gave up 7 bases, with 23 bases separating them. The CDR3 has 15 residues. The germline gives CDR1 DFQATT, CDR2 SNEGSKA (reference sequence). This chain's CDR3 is CSAIVSQGRFGEQYF. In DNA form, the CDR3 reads TGCAGTGCTATAGTATCACAGGGAAGATTTGGAGAGCAGTACTTC.

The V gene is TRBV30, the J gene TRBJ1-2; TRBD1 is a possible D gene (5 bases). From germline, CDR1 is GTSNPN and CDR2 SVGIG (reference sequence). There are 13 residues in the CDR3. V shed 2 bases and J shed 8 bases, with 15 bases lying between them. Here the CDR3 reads CAWSRAGKEGYTF. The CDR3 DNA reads TGTGCCTGGAGTAGGGCAGGGAAGGAGGGCTACACCTTC.

The CDR3 bases are TGCGCCAGCAGCACCGGGACTAGCGGGGGGGGTGGCACAGATACGCAGTATTTT. Protein: CASSTGTSGGGGTDTQYF. The V and J genes are TRBV5-1 and TRBJ2-3; 16 bases line up with TRBD2. The CDR3 is 18 amino acids. Trimming removed 4 bases from V and 1 base from J; junction bases left unmatched: 6. Germline V lookup: CDR1 SGHRS, CDR2 YFSETQ.

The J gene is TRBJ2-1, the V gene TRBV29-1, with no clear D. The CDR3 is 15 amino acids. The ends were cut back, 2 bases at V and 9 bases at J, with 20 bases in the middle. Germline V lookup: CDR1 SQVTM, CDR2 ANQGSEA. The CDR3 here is CSVETPSATVGEQFF. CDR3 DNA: TGCAGCGTTGAAACGCCCTCAGCTACCGTCGGTGAGCAGTTCTTC.

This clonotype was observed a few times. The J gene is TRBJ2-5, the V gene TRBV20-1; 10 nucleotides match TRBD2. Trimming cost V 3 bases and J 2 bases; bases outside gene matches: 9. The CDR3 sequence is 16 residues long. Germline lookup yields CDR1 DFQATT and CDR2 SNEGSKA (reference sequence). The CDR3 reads CSARASGRVWQETQYF. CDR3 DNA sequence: TGCAGTGCTAGGGCTAGCGGGAGAGTCTGGCAAGAGACCCAGTACTTC.

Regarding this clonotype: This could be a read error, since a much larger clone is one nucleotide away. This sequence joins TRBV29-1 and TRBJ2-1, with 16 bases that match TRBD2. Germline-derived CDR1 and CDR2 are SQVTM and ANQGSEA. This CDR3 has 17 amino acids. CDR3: CNVEAGTSGRAVNEQFF. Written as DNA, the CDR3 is TGCAACGTTGAAGCCGGGACTAGCGGGAGGGCCGTCAATGAGCAGTTCTTC.

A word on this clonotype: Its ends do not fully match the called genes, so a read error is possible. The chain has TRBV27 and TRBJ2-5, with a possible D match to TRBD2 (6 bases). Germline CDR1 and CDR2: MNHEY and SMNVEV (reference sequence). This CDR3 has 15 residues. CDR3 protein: CASSTGRFYQESQYF. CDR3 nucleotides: TGTGCCAGCTCTACTGGGAGGTTCTATCAAGAGTCCCAGTACTTC.

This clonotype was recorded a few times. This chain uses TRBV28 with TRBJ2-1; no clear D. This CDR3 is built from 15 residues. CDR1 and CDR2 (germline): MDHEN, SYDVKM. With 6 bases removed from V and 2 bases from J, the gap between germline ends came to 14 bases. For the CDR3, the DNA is TGTGCCAGCAGGACATCTCCGATAACCTACAATGAGCAGTTCTTC. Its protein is CASRTSPITYNEQFF.

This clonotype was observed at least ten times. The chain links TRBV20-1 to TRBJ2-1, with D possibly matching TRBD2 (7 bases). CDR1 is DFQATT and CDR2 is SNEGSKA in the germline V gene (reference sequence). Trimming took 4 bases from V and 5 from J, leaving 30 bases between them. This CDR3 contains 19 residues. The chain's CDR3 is CSAKRGGRGGPTENNEQFF. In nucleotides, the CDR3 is TGCAGTGCTAAGAGAGGGGGAAGGGGGGGACCGACGGAAAACAATGAGCAGTTCTTC.

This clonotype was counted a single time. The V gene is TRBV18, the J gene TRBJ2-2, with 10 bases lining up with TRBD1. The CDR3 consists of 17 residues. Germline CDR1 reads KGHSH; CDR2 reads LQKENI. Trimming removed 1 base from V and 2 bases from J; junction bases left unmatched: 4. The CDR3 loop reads CASSPRQGASNTGELFF. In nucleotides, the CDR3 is TGTGCCAGCTCACCACGACAGGGGGCGAGCAACACCGGGGAGCTGTTTTTT.

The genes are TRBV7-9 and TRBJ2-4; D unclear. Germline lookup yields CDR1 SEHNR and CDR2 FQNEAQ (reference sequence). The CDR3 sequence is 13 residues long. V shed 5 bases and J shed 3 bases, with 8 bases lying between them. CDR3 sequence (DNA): TGTGCCAGCAGCGCCACCGGCAAAAACATTCAGTACTTC. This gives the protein CASSATGKNIQYF.

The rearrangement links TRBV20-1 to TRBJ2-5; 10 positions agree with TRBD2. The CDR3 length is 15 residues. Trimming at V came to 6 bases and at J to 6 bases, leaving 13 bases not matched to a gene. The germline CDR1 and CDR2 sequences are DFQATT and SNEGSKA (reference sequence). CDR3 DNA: TGCAGTGCCTTCAGATCTGGACTAGCGGCACAGACCCAGTACTTC. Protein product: CSAFRSGLAAQTQYF.

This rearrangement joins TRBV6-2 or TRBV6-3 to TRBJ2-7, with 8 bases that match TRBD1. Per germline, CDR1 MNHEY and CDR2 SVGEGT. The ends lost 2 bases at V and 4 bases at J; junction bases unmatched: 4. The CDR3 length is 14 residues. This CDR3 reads CASSYRQGRYEQYF. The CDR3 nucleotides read TGTGCCAGCAGTTACAGACAGGGGCGGTACGAGCAGTACTTC.

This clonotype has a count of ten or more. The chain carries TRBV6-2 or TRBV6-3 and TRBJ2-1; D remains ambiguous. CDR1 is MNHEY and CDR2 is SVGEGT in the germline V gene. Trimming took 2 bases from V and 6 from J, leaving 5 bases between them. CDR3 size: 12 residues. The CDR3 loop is CASSYLGNEQFF. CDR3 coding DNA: TGTGCCAGCAGTTACCTAGGCAATGAGCAGTTCTTC.

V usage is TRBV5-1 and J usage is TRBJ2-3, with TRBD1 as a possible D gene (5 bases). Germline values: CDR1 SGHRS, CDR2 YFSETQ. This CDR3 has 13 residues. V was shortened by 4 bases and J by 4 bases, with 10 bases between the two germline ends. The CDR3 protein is CASSRGNSDTQYF. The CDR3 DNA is TGCGCCAGCAGCAGGGGTAACTCAGATACGCAGTATTTT.

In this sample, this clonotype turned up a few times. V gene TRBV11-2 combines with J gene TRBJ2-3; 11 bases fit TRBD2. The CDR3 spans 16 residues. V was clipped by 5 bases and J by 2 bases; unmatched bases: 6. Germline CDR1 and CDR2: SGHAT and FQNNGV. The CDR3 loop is CASSVLAGGLTDTQYF. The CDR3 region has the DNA TGTGCCAGCAGCGTATTAGCGGGGGGGCTCACAGATACGCAGTATTTT.

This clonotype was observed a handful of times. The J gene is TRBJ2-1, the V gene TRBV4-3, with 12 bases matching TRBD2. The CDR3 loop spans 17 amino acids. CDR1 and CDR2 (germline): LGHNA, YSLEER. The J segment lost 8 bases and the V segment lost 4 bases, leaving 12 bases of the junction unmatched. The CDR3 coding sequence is TGCGCCAGCAGCCCAATAGGGCTAGCGGGGGGGCGAGATGAGCAGTTCTTC. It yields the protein CASSPIGLAGGRDEQFF.

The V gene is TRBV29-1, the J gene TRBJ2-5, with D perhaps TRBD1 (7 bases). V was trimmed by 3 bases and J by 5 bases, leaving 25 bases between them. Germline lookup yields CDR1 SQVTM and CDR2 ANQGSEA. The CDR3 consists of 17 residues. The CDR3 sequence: CSVDPPEGQGGIETQYF. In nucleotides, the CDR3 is TGCAGCGTTGATCCACCGGAGGGGCAGGGGGGCATCGAGACCCAGTACTTC.

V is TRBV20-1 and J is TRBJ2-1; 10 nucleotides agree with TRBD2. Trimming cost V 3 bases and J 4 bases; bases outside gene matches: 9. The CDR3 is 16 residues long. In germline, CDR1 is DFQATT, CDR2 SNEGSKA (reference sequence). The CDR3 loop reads CSARGSGRGGYNEQFF. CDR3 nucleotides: TGCAGTGCTAGGGGAAGCGGGAGGGGGGGGTACAATGAGCAGTTCTTC.

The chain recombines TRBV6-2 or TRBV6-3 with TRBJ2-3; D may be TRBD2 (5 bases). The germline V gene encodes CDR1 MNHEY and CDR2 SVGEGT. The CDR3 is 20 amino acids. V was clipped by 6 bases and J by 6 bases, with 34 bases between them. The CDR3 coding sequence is TGTGCCAGCAGCCCCTTCGCAGTACGGAGGAATTCGGGCGGAATTGATACGCAGTATTTT. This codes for CASSPFAVRRNSGGIDTQYF.

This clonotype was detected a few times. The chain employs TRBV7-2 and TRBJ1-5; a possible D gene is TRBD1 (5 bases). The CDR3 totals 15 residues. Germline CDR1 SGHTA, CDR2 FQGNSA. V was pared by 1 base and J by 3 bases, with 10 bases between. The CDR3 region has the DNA TGTGCCAGCAGCTTAGAAACAGGATCCAATCAGCCCCAGCATTTT. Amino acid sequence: CASSLETGSNQPQHF.

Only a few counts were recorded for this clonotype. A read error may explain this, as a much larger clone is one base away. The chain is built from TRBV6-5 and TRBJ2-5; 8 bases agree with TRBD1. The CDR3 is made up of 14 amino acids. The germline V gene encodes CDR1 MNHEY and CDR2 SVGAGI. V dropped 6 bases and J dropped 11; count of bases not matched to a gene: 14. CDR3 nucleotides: TGTGCCAGCAGACCCTGGGACAGGCCGGGGGAGCAGTACTTC. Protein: CASRPWDRPGEQYF.

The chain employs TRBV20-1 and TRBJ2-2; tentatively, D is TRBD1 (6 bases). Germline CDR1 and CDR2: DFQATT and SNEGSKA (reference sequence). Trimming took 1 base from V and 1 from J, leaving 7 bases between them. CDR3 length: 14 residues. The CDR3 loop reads CSARGGGNTGELFF. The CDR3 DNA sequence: TGCAGTGCTAGAGGAGGGGGGAACACCGGGGAGCTGTTTTTT.

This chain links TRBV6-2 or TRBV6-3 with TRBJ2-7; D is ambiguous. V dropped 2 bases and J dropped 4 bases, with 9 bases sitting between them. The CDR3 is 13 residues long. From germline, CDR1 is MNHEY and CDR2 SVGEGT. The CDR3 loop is CASSYGFRYEQYF. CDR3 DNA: TGTGCCAGCAGTTACGGATTTAGGTACGAGCAGTACTTC.

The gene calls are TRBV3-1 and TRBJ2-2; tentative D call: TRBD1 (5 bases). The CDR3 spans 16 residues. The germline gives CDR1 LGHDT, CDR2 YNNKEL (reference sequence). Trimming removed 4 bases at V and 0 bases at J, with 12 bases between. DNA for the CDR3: TGTGCCAGCAGCCGGGGTTCGACAGCGAACACCGGGGAGCTGTTTTTT. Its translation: CASSRGSTANTGELFF. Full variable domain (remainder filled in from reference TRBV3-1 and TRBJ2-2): DTAVSQTPKYLVTQMGNDKSIKCEQNLGHDTMYWYKQDSKKFLKIMFSYNNKELIINETVPNRFSPKSPDKAHLNLHINSLELGDSAVYFCASSRGSTANTGELFFGEGSRLTVL.

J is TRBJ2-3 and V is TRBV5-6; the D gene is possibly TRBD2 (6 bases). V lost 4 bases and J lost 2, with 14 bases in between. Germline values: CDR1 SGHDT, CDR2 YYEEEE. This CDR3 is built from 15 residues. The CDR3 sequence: CASSVSGVPTDTQYF. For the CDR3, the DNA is TGTGCCAGCAGCGTTAGCGGAGTGCCCACAGATACGCAGTATTTT.

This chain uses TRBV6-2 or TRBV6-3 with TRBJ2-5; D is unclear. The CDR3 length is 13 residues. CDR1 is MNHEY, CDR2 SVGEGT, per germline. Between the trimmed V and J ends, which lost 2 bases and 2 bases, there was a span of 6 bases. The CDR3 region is CASSYREQETQYF. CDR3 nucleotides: TGTGCCAGCAGTTACCGAGAACAAGAGACCCAGTACTTC.

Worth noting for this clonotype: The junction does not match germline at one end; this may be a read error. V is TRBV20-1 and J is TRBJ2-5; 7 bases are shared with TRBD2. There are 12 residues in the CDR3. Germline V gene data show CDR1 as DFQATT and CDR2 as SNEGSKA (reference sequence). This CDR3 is CSAAQQVSGRVF. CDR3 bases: TGCAGTGCCGCCCAGCAGGTGTCAGGGAGGGTATTC.

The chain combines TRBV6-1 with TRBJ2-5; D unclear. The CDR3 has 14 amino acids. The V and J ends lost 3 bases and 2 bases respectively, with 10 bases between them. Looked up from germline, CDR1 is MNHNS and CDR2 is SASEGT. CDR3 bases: TGTGCCAGCAGTGATAACAGTATTCAAGAGACCCAGTACTTC. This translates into CASSDNSIQETQYF.

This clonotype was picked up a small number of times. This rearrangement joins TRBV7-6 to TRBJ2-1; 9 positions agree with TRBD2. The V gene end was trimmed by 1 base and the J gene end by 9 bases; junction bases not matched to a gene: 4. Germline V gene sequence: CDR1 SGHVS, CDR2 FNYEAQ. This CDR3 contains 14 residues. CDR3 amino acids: CASSLGLAGLEQFF. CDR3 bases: TGTGCCAGCAGCTTAGGGCTAGCGGGGCTTGAGCAGTTCTTC.

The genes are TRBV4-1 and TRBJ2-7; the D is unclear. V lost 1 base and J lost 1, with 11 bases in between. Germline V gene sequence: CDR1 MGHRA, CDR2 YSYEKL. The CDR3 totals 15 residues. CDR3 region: CASSQVSTSSYEQYF. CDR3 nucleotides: TGCGCCAGCAGCCAAGTAAGCACCAGTTCCTACGAGCAGTACTTC.